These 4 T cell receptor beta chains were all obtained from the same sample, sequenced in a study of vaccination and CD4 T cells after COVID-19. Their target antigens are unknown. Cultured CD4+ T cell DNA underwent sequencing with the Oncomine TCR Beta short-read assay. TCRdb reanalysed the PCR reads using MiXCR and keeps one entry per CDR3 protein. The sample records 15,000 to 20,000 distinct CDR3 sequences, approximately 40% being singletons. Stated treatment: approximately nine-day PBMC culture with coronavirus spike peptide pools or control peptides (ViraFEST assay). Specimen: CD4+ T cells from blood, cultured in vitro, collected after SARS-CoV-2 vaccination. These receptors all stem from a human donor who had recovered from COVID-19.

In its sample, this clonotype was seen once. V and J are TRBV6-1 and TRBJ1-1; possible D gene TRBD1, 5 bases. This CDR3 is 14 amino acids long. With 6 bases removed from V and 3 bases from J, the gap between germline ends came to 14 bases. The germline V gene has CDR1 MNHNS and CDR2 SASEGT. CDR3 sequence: CASRKSGRDTEAFF. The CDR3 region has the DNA TGTGCCAGCAGAAAATCAGGGAGGGACACTGAAGCTTTCTTT.

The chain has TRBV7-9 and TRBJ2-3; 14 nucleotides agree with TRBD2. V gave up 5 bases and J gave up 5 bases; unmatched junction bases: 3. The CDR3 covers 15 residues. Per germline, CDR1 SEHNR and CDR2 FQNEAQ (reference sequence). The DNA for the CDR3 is TGTGCCAGCAGCCCAGGACTAGCGGGAGGAGATACGCAGTATTTT. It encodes CASSPGLAGGDTQYF.

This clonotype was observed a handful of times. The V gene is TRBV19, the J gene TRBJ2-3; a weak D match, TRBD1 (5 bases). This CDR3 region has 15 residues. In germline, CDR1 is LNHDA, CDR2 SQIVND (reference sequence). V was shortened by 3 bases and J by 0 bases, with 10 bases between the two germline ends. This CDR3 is CASSIPAGSTDTQYF. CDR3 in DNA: TGTGCCAGTAGTATCCCGGCAGGGAGCACAGATACGCAGTATTTT. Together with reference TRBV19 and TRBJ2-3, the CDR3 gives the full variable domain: DGGITQSPKYLFRKEGQNVTLSCEQNLNHDAMYWYRQDPGQGLRLIYYSQIVNDFQKGDIAEGYSVSREKKESFPLTVTSAQKNPTAFYLCASSIPAGSTDTQYFGPGTRLTVL.

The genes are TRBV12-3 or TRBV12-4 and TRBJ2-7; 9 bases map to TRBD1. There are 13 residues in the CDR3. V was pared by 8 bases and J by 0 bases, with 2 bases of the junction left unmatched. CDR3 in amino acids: CASGQGSSYEQYF. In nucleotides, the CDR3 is TGTGCCAGCGGACAGGGGAGCTCCTACGAGCAGTACTTC.